This TCR beta chain was sequenced for a study of cytomegalovirus exposure and HLA in healthy donors. Overall study results and limits: A few of the chains that were CMV-associated were confirmed in vitro to be specific for CMV antigens.

The PCR employed 60 Vbeta primers together with 13 Jbeta primers. Using immunoSEQ multiplex PCR, the repertoire was profiled, and TCRdb retains in-frame clones only, with some absent. The table includes about 150,000 clones, about 74% detected once. The CDR3 has 11 amino acids. Germline CDR1 and CDR2: SGHDT and YYEEEE. V was trimmed by 3 bases and J by 4 bases, leaving 5 bases between them. Details on this clone: Its antigen is unknown.

The sequence derives from a woman aged 40 to 50 in good health and CMV-seronegative. The sample consisted of PBMCs. The chain recombines TRBV5-6 with TRBJ2-7; D is unresolved. The CDR3 DNA follows: TGTGCCAGCAGCTCGCGGTACGAGCAGTACTTC. This sequence encodes CASSSRYEQYF. Together with reference TRBV5-6 and TRBJ2-7, the CDR3 gives the full variable domain: DAGVTQSPTHLIKTRGQQVTLRCSPKSGHDTVSWYQQALGQGPQFIFQYYEEEERQRGNFPDRFSGHQFPNYSSELNVNALLLGDSALYLCASSSRYEQYFGPGTRLTVT.